The following is a T cell receptor beta chain sequence with its context. The sample comes from a study of response to subunit inactivated influenza vaccine. TCRdb used MiXCR to reprocess the RT-PCR reads, holding one entry per CDR3 protein. The sample carries around 600,000 distinct CDR3 sequences, around 10% recorded once. Unmatched junction bases numbered 13, after V lost 1 base and J lost 3 bases. The CDR3 spans 19 residues. Germline lookup yields CDR1 SGHAT and CDR2 FQNNGV. This sample was also put to use in a study of T cells expressing NK-cell markers. From that study: Production of TCR beta cDNA relied on 5'RACE template switching with UMIs.

The source material was PBMCs from blood, sampled on the day of vaccination. This receptor was obtained from a man over 45 who received an inactivated influenza vaccine. The chain uses TRBV11-2 and TRBJ2-5, with 11 bases fitting TRBD2. CDR3 in DNA: TGTGCCAGCAGCTTAGGCCCCCTGCGACTAGCGGGGATAAAAGAGACCCAGTACTTC. Amino acids: CASSLGPLRLAGIKETQYF.